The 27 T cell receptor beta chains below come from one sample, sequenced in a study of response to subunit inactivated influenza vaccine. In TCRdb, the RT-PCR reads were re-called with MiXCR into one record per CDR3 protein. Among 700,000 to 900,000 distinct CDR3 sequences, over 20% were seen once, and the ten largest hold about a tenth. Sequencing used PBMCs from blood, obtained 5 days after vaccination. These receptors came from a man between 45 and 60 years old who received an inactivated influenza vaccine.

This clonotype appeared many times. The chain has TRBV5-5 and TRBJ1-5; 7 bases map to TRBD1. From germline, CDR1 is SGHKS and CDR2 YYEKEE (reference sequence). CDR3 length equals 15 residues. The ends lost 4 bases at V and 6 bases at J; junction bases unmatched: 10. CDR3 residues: CASSVQGGAGQPQHF. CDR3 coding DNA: TGTGCCAGCAGCGTGCAAGGGGGCGCGGGTCAGCCCCAGCATTTT.

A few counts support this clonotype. For the CDR3, the DNA is TGTGCCAGCAGCCGTACCGGGGCCCGTAATCAGCCCCAGCATTTT. It codes for CASSRTGARNQPQHF. The chain has TRBV27 and TRBJ1-5; possible D gene TRBD1, 5 bases. The CDR3 length is 15 residues. Deletions cut 6 bases from V and 4 bases from J, with 16 bases between. Germline V lookup: CDR1 MNHEY, CDR2 SMNVEV (reference sequence).

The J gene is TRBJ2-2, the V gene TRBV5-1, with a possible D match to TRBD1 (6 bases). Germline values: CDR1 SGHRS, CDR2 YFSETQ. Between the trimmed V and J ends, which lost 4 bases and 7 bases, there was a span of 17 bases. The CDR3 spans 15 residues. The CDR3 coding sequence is TGCGCCAGCAGCGGGCTCCAGGGGTTTCGCGGGGAGCTGTTTTTT. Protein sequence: CASSGLQGFRGELFF.

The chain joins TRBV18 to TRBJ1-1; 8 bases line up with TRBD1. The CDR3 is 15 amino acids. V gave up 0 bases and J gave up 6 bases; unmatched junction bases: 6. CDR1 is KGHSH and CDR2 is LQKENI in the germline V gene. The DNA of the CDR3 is TGTGCCAGCTCACCACCCTCCGTGACAGGGGCTGAAGCTTTCTTT. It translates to CASSPPSVTGAEAFF.

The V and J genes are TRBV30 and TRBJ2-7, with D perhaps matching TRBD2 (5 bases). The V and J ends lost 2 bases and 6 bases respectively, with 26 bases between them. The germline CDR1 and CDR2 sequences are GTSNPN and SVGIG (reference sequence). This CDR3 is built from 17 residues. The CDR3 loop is CAWSPDPIRAAAGEQYF. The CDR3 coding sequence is TGTGCCTGGAGTCCAGACCCGATACGGGCCGCGGCGGGCGAGCAGTACTTC.

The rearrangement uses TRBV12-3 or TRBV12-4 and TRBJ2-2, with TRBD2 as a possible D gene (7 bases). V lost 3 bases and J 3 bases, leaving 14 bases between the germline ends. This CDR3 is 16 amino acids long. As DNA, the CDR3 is TGTGCCAGCAGTTTCAACGGGGGGCCTGACACCGGGGAGCTGTTTTTT. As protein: CASSFNGGPDTGELFF.

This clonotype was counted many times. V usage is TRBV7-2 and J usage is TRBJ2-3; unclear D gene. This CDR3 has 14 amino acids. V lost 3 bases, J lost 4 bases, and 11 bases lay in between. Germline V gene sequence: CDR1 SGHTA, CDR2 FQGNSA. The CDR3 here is CASSFAGSADTQYF. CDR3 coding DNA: TGTGCCAGCAGCTTCGCCGGATCCGCAGATACGCAGTATTTT.

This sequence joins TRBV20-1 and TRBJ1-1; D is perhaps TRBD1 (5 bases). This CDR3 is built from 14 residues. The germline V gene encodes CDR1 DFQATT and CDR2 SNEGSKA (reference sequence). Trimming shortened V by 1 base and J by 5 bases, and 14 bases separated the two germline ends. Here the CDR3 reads CSARGAAGSTEAFF. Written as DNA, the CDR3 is TGCAGTGCTAGAGGGGCGGCAGGGTCTACTGAAGCTTTCTTT.

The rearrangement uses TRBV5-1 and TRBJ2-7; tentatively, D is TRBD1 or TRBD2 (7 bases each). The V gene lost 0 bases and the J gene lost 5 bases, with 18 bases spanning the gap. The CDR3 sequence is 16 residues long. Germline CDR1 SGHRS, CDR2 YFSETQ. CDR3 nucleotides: TGCGCCAGCAGCTTGGCTAGGTCCGCAGGGGGGGACGAGCAGTACTTC. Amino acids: CASSLARSAGGDEQYF. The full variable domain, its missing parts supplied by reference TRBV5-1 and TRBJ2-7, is KAGVTQTPRYLIKTRGQQVTLSCSPISGHRSVSWYQQTPGQGLQFLFEYFSETQRNKGNFPGRFSGRQFSNSRSEMNVSTLELGDSALYLCASSLARSAGGDEQYFGPGTRLTVT.

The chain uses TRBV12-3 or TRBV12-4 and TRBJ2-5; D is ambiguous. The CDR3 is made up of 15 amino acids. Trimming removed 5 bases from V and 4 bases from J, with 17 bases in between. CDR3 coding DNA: TGTGCCAGCAGTCCACTGGGGTTCGGGCGAGAGACCCAGTACTTC. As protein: CASSPLGFGRETQYF.

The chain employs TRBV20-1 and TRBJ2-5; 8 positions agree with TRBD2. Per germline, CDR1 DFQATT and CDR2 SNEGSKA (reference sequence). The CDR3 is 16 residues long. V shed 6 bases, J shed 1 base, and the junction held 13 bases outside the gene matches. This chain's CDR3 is CSATPAEAGVQETQYF. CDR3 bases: TGCAGTGCCACCCCAGCTGAAGCGGGAGTCCAAGAGACCCAGTACTTC.

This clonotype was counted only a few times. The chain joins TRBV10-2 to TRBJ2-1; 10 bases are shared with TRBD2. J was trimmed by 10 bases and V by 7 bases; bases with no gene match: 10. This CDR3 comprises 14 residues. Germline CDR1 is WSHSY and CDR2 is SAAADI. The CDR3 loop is CASKLTAGGYEQFF. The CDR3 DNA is TGCGCCAGCAAGCTAACAGCGGGGGGGTACGAGCAGTTCTTC.

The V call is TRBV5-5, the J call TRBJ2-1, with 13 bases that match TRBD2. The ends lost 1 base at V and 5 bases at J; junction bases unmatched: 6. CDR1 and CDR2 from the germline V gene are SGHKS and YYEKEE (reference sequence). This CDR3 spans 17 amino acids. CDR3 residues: CASSLWGTSGRDNEQFF. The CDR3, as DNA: TGTGCCAGCAGCTTGTGGGGTACTAGCGGGAGGGACAATGAGCAGTTCTTC.

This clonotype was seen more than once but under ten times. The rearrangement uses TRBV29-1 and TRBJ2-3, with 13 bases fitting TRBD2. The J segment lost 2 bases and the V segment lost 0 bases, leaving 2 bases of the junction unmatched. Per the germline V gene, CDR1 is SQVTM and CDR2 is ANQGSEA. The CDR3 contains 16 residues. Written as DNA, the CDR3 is TGCAGCGTTGAAGAGGGACTAGCGGGGTACACAGATACGCAGTATTTT. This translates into CSVEEGLAGYTDTQYF.

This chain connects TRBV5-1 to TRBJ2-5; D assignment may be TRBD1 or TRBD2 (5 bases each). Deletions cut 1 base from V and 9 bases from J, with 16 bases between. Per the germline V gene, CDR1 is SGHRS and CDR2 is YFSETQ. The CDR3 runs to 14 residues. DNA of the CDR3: TGCGCCAGCAGCTTGCGGACAACCTCAGCGGCCCAGTACTTC. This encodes CASSLRTTSAAQYF.

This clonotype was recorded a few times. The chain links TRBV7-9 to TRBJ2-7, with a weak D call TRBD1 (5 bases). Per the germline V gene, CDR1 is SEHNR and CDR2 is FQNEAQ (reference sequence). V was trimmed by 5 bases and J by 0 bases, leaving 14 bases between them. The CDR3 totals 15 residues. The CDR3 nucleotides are TGTGCCAGCAGCCCTAGGTGGCAGGGCTCCTACGAGCAGTACTTC. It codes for CASSPRWQGSYEQYF. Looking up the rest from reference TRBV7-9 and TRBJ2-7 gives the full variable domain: DTGVSQNPRHKITKRGQNVTFRCDPISEHNRLYWYRQTLGQGPEFLTYFQNEAQLEKSRLLSDRFSAERPKGSFSTLEIQRTEQGDSAMYLCASSPRWQGSYEQYFGPGTRLTVT.

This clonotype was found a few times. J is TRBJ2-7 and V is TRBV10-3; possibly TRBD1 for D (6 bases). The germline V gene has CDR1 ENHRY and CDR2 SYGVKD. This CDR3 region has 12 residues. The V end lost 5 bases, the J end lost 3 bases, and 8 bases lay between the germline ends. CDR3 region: CAISYRDYEQYF. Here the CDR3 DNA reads TGTGCCATCAGTTACAGGGACTACGAGCAGTACTTC.

This CDR3 reads CASSSDGTNEKLFF. CDR3 in DNA: TGCGCCAGCAGCTCGGACGGGACTAATGAAAAACTGTTTTTT. The chain recombines TRBV5-1 with TRBJ1-4; no reliable D call. V lost 3 bases, J lost 2 bases, and 8 bases lay in between. Germline V gene sequence: CDR1 SGHRS, CDR2 YFSETQ. CDR3 size: 14 residues.

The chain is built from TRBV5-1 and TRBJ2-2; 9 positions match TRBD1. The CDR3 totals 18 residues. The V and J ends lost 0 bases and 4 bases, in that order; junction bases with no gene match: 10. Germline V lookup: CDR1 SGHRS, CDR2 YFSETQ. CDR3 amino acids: CASSLDRGPGRGTGELFF. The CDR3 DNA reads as TGCGCCAGCAGCTTGGACAGGGGGCCGGGCCGCGGCACCGGGGAGCTGTTTTTT.

The CDR3 DNA is TGTGCCAGTAGTACTTACAAGGGGACCGGGGAGCTGTTTTTT. It encodes CASSTYKGTGELFF. The chain carries TRBV19 and TRBJ2-2; TRBD1 is a possible D gene (5 bases). CDR3 length: 14 residues. Germline V gene lookup returns CDR1 LNHDA and CDR2 SQIVND (reference sequence). The germline V and J ends were trimmed by 4 bases and 5 bases, with 11 bases remaining between them. Based on the CDR3 plus reference TRBV19 and TRBJ2-2, the full variable domain is DGGITQSPKYLFRKEGQNVTLSCEQNLNHDAMYWYRQDPGQGLRLIYYSQIVNDFQKGDIAEGYSVSREKKESFPLTVTSAQKNPTAFYLCASSTYKGTGELFFGEGSRLTVL.

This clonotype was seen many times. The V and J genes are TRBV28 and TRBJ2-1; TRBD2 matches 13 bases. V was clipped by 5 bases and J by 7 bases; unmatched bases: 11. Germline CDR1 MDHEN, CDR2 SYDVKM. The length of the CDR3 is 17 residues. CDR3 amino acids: CASSIGLAGDWGNEQFF. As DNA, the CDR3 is TGTGCCAGCAGTATAGGACTAGCGGGAGACTGGGGTAATGAGCAGTTCTTC. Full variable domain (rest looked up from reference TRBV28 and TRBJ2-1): DVKVTQSSRYLVKRTGEKVFLECVQDMDHENMFWYRQDPGLGLRLIYFSYDVKMKEKGDIPEGYSVSREKKERFSLILESASTNQTSMYLCASSIGLAGDWGNEQFFGPGTRLTVL.

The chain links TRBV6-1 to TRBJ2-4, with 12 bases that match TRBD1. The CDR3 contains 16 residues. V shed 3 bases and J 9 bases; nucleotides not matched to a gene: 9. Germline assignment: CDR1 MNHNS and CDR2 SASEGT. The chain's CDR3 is CASSDGGQGARRIQYF. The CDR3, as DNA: TGTGCCAGCAGTGACGGGGGACAGGGGGCGCGTCGCATTCAGTACTTC.

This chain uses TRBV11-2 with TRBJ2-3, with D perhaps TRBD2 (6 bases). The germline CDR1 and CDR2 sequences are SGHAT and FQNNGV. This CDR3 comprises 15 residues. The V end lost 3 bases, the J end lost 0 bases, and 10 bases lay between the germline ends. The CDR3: CASSFRRVSTDTQYF. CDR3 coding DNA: TGTGCCAGCAGCTTTAGGAGGGTGAGCACAGATACGCAGTATTTT.

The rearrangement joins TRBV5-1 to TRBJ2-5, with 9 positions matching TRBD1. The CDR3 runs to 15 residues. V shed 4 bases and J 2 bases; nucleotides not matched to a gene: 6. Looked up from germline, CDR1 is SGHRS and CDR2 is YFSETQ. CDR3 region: CASSGGTGLQETQYF. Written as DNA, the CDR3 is TGCGCCAGCAGCGGCGGGACAGGGTTACAAGAGACCCAGTACTTC. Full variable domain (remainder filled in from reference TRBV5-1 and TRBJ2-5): KAGVTQTPRYLIKTRGQQVTLSCSPISGHRSVSWYQQTPGQGLQFLFEYFSETQRNKGNFPGRFSGRQFSNSRSEMNVSTLELGDSALYLCASSGGTGLQETQYFGPGTRLLVL.

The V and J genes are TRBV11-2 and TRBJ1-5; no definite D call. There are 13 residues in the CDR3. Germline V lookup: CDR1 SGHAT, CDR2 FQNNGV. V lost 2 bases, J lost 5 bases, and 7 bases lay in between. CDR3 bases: TGTGCCAGCAGCTTAAGCATTTATCAGCCCCAGCATTTT. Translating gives CASSLSIYQPQHF. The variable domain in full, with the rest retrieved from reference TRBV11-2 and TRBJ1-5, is EAGVAQSPRYKIIEKRQSVAFWCNPISGHATLYWYQQILGQGPKLLIQFQNNGVVDDSQLPKDRFSAERLKGVDSTLKIQPAKLEDSAVYLCASSLSIYQPQHFGDGTRLSIL.

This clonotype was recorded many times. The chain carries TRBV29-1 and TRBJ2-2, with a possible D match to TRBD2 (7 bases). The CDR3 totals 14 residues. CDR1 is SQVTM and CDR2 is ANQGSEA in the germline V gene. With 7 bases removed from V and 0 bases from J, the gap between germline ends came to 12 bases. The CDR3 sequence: CSASGGPNTGELFF. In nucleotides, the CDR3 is TGCAGCGCCTCCGGGGGGCCGAACACCGGGGAGCTGTTTTTT.

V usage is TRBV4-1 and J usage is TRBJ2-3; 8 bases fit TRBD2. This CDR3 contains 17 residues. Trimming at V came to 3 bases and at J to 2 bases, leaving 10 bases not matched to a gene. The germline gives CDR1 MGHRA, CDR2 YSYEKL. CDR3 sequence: CASSQYNSGGFTDTQYF. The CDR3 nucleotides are TGCGCCAGCAGCCAGTACAACAGCGGGGGTTTCACAGATACGCAGTATTTT.